These 26 T cell receptor beta chains originate from one sample sequenced in a study of blood T cell repertoires in COVID-19. Sequenced by immunoSEQ multiplex PCR; TCRdb stores in-frame clones only, minus some. The data show 90,000 to 120,000 clones, about 89% seen once. Material for sequencing was peripheral blood. The receptor source for this set is a woman in her twenties or thirties with acute or convalescent COVID-19.

The chain is built from TRBV3-1 (or the pseudogene TRBV3-2) and TRBJ2-2; maybe TRBD1 (6 bases). CDR3 length: 15 residues. Per the germline V gene, CDR1 is LGHDT and CDR2 is YNNKEL (reference sequence). V was clipped by 1 base and J by 5 bases, with 11 bases between them. CDR3 DNA: TGTGCCAGCAGCCAAGTCCAGGGGAGTACCGGGGAGCTGTTTTTT. Protein product: CASSQVQGSTGELFF.

The J gene is TRBJ2-3, the V gene TRBV27; 12 bases are a match to TRBD2. Germline assignment: CDR1 MNHEY and CDR2 SMNVEV (reference sequence). V lost 2 bases and J lost 4; bases outside the gene matches: 1. There are 15 residues in the CDR3. As DNA, the CDR3 is TGTGCCAGCAGTTTACTAGCGGGGGGGCCAGATACGCAGTATTTT. Amino acids: CASSLLAGGPDTQYF.

The chain employs TRBV7-9 and TRBJ1-1; 10 positions agree with TRBD1. The CDR3 runs 15 residues. Trimming took 5 bases from V and 4 from J; bases not matched to a gene: 7. Germline lookup yields CDR1 SEHNR and CDR2 FQNEAQ (reference sequence). The CDR3 protein is CASSPGRTGGTEAFF. CDR3 in DNA: TGTGCCAGCAGCCCAGGACGGACAGGGGGCACTGAAGCTTTCTTT.

This rearrangement joins TRBV7-2 to TRBJ1-2; TRBD1 is a possible D gene (5 bases). Trimming cost V 4 bases and J 8 bases, with 20 bases left between them. The CDR3 totals 15 residues. CDR1 and CDR2 (germline): SGHTA, FQGNSA. The CDR3 coding sequence is TGTGCCAGCAGCTCTATACAGGAAGGATTGCAAGGCTACACCTTC. Amino acid sequence: CASSSIQEGLQGYTF.

V gene TRBV27 combines with J gene TRBJ2-7; TRBD1 matches 10 bases. The germline V gene has CDR1 MNHEY and CDR2 SMNVEV (reference sequence). Trimming took 6 bases from V and 3 from J; bases not matched to a gene: 8. This CDR3 is 15 amino acids long. The CDR3: CASSYRQGAFYEQYF. The CDR3, as DNA: TGTGCCAGCAGCTATCGACAGGGGGCCTTCTACGAGCAGTACTTC.

The V and J genes are TRBV6-5 and TRBJ2-6; D is undetermined. This CDR3 is built from 16 residues. Trimming removed 3 bases at V and 0 bases at J, with 9 bases between. Germline loops: CDR1 MNHEY, CDR2 SVGAGI. Here the CDR3 reads CASSYIPGSGANVLTF. CDR3 nucleotides: TGTGCCAGCAGTTATATCCCGGGCTCTGGGGCCAACGTCCTGACTTTC.

The genes are TRBV28 and TRBJ2-1; D gene uncertain. The germline CDR1 and CDR2 sequences are MDHEN and SYDVKM. This CDR3 is 15 amino acids long. With 2 bases removed from V and 5 bases from J, the gap between germline ends came to 13 bases. The CDR3 spells CASSLGQVNHNEQFF. DNA for the CDR3: TGTGCCAGCAGTTTAGGGCAGGTAAATCACAATGAGCAGTTCTTC.

DNA of the CDR3: TGCGCCAGCAGCTTGGTTGGGAGCACTGAAGCTTTCTTT. Its protein product is CASSLVGSTEAFF. The genes are TRBV5-1 and TRBJ1-1; the D is unclear. Per germline, CDR1 SGHRS and CDR2 YFSETQ. V lost 0 bases, J lost 4 bases, and 7 bases lay in between. The CDR3 consists of 13 residues.

J is TRBJ2-5 and V is TRBV6-1, with a possible D match to TRBD1 (6 bases). Germline V gene data show CDR1 as MNHNS and CDR2 as SASEGT. CDR3 length equals 13 residues. Deletions cut 6 bases from V and 6 bases from J, with 14 bases between. The DNA for the CDR3 is TGTGCCAGCAGAAACTGGGACACCCAGACCCAGTACTTC. Amino acid sequence: CASRNWDTQTQYF.

V gene TRBV5-3 combines with J gene TRBJ2-1; D is unresolved. TRBV5-3 is an open reading frame whose function is uncertain. The CDR3 has 14 amino acids. Deletions cut 1 base from V and 6 bases from J, with 11 bases between. CDR3 residues: CARSLKPGPNEQFF. The CDR3 DNA reads as TGTGCCAGAAGCTTGAAACCCGGTCCCAATGAGCAGTTCTTC.

The V gene is TRBV9, the J gene TRBJ1-1; D possibly corresponds to TRBD1 (5 bases). Trimming took off 0 bases at V and 1 base at J, with 10 bases between the two ends. Germline V lookup: CDR1 SGDLS, CDR2 YYNGEE. This CDR3 is built from 15 residues. Here the CDR3 DNA reads TGTGCCAGCAGCGTAGAGGGGTCTCCGAACACTGAAGCTTTCTTT. Protein product: CASSVEGSPNTEAFF.

V is TRBV13 and J is TRBJ2-4; 7 bases agree with TRBD2. J gave up 0 bases and V 5 bases, and 10 bases lay outside the gene matches. Germline V lookup: CDR1 PRHDT, CDR2 FYEKMQ (reference sequence). The CDR3 sequence is 17 residues long. This chain's CDR3 is CASSPPGGGLAKNIQYF. As DNA, the CDR3 is TGTGCCAGCAGCCCACCAGGCGGGGGACTAGCCAAAAACATTCAGTACTTC.

V and J are TRBV3-1 (or the pseudogene TRBV3-2) and TRBJ1-2, with 7 bases lining up with TRBD1. The germline V gene has CDR1 LGHDT and CDR2 YNNKEL (reference sequence). CDR3 length equals 14 residues. V lost 3 bases and J lost 8; bases outside the gene matches: 9. The CDR3 DNA reads as TGTGCCAGCAGCCAGGCTAGCGACAGGGTAGGCTACACCTTC. Encoded protein: CASSQASDRVGYTF.

The CDR3 loop reads CSGARLNYGYTF. In DNA form, the CDR3 reads TGCAGCGGGGCCCGGCTAAACTATGGCTACACCTTC. This chain joins TRBV29-1 and TRBJ1-2, with D hard to call. Trimming took 7 bases from V and 2 from J, leaving 11 bases between them. From germline, CDR1 is SQVTM and CDR2 ANQGSEA. CDR3 size: 12 residues.

This clone showed up just once. V gene TRBV6-6 combines with J gene TRBJ2-5; 8 bases line up with TRBD1. V gave up 5 bases and J gave up 5 bases; unmatched junction bases: 10. CDR3 length: 15 amino acids. In germline, CDR1 is MNHNY, CDR2 SVGAGI (reference sequence). Written as DNA, the CDR3 is TGTGCCAGCAGTCACGGACAGGGCATTTGGGAGACCCAGTACTTC. It translates to CASSHGQGIWETQYF.

The chain is built from TRBV19 and TRBJ1-5; 7 nucleotides agree with TRBD1. The CDR3 has 16 amino acids. Germline CDR1 reads LNHDA; CDR2 reads SQIVND (reference sequence). With V trimmed by 6 bases and J by 3 bases, 11 bases remained unmatched. CDR3 bases: TGTGCCAGTAGACTAAGGTGGGGACAGTTCAATCAGCCCCAGCATTTT. It specifies CASRLRWGQFNQPQHF.

The rearrangement uses TRBV28 and TRBJ2-1, with 10 bases that match TRBD2. Germline V gives CDR1 MDHEN, CDR2 SYDVKM. The CDR3 spans 21 residues. Trimming at V came to 8 bases and at J to 0 bases, leaving 22 bases not matched to a gene. CDR3 in DNA: TGTGCCAGCTTGGGGACAACTCCGGGACTAGCGCGACCGAGCTCCTACAATGAGCAGTTCTTC. This codes for CASLGTTPGLARPSSYNEQFF. Filled out from reference TRBV28 and TRBJ2-1, the complete variable domain reads DVKVTQSSRYLVKRTGEKVFLECVQDMDHENMFWYRQDPGLGLRLIYFSYDVKMKEKGDIPEGYSVSREKKERFSLILESASTNQTSMYLCASLGTTPGLARPSSYNEQFFGPGTRLTVL.

The chain employs TRBV6-2 or TRBV6-3 and TRBJ2-2; 7 nucleotides align to TRBD2. The CDR3 has 15 residues. The germline V gene has CDR1 MNHEY and CDR2 SVGEGT. V lost 1 base and J lost 5; bases outside the gene matches: 4. In nucleotides, the CDR3 is TGTGCCAGCAGTTACTTTCCTAGCGGTACCGGGGAGCTGTTTTTT. Protein product: CASSYFPSGTGELFF.

The chain joins TRBV30 to TRBJ1-6; D gene unclear. Between the trimmed V and J ends, which lost 4 bases and 0 bases, there was a span of 7 bases. The CDR3 runs 14 residues. The germline gives CDR1 GTSNPN, CDR2 SVGIG (reference sequence). The CDR3 DNA sequence: TGTGCCTGGAAAACCAGCTCCTATAATTCACCCCTCCACTTT. Translated: CAWKTSSYNSPLHF. Combining the CDR3 with reference TRBV30 and TRBJ1-6 gives the whole variable domain SQTIHQWPATLVQPVGSPLSLECTVEGTSNPNLYWYRQAAGRGLQLLFYSVGIGQISSEVPQNLSASRPQDRQFILSSKKLLLSDSGFYLCAWKTSSYNSPLHFGNGTRLTVT.

This chain joins TRBV3-1 (or the pseudogene TRBV3-2) and TRBJ2-7; 8 bases map to TRBD2. From germline, CDR1 is LGHDT and CDR2 YNNKEL (reference sequence). J gave up 2 bases and V 1 base, and 7 bases lay outside the gene matches. The CDR3 is 16 residues long. The CDR3: CASSQGFGGATYEQYF. The CDR3 coding sequence is TGTGCCAGCAGCCAAGGATTCGGGGGGGCCACCTACGAGCAGTACTTC.

The chain combines TRBV29-1 with TRBJ2-5, with 14 bases matching TRBD2. Looked up from germline, CDR1 is SQVTM and CDR2 is ANQGSEA. There are 12 residues in the CDR3. V lost 6 bases and J lost 9; bases outside the gene matches: 3. In nucleotides, the CDR3 is TGCAGCGTAGGGACTAGCGGGAGCGCCCAGTACTTC. Amino acids: CSVGTSGSAQYF. The full variable domain, rest sourced from reference TRBV29-1 and TRBJ2-5, is SAVISQKPSRDICQRGTSLTIQCQVDSQVTMMFWYRQQPGQSLTLIATANQGSEATYESGFVIDKFPISRPNLTFSTLTVSNMSPEDSSIYLCSVGTSGSAQYFGPGTRLLVL.

This chain connects TRBV3-1 (or the pseudogene TRBV3-2) to TRBJ1-5, with 9 bases matching TRBD1. The CDR3 is 17 residues long. Per the germline V gene, CDR1 is LGHDT and CDR2 is YNNKEL (reference sequence). Trimming took 2 bases from V and 7 from J; bases not matched to a gene: 12. In DNA, the CDR3 is TGTGCCAGCAGCCAATTTCCGGAGGGGACAGGGACCCAGCCCCAGCATTTT. Encoded protein: CASSQFPEGTGTQPQHF.

J is TRBJ1-4 and V is TRBV28, with a possible D match to TRBD1 (6 bases). The CDR3 is made up of 14 amino acids. CDR1 and CDR2 (germline): MDHEN, SYDVKM. V shed 6 bases and J shed 8 bases, with 16 bases lying between them. In DNA, the CDR3 is TGTGCCAGCAGGCTCAGACAGGTATACGAAAAACTGTTTTTT. Translated, it gives CASRLRQVYEKLFF.

The rearrangement joins TRBV28 to TRBJ2-1; 7 bases are a match to TRBD1. In germline, CDR1 is MDHEN, CDR2 SYDVKM. The V and J ends lost 6 bases and 7 bases, in that order; junction bases with no gene match: 3. The CDR3 length is 12 residues. The CDR3 sequence is CASSLTGNEQFF. In nucleotides, the CDR3 is TGTGCCAGCAGCCTGACAGGGAATGAGCAGTTCTTC.

The genes are TRBV14 and TRBJ1-3; D call uncertain. The V end was cut by 4 bases, the J end by 2 bases, with 15 bases between. The V gene's germline CDR1 is SGHDN and CDR2 FVKESK. CDR3 length: 16 amino acids. The CDR3 here is CASSLVGGYTGNTIYF. The CDR3 region has the DNA TGTGCCAGCAGCCTTGTTGGCGGATATACTGGAAACACCATATATTTT.

This sequence joins TRBV28 and TRBJ2-1, with 9 bases fitting TRBD1. The J segment lost 0 bases and the V segment lost 1 base, leaving 10 bases of the junction unmatched. This CDR3 is 19 amino acids long. CDR1 and CDR2 from the germline V gene are MDHEN and SYDVKM. CDR3: CASSLSRDRGASSYNEQFF. As DNA, the CDR3 is TGTGCCAGCAGTTTATCCCGAGACAGGGGGGCGAGCTCCTACAATGAGCAGTTCTTC.